Each of the 8 T cell receptor beta chains below was sequenced from the same sample in a study of T cell responses to AZD1222 COVID-19 vaccine. Only in-frame clones appear in the TCRdb table, and some are missing; sequencing was by immunoSEQ multiplex PCR. The data contain around 130,000 clones, 89% of them singletons. The sample was peripheral blood, taken 28 days after the second AZD1222 dose. These receptors all stem from an adult who received the AZD1222 COVID-19 vaccine.

The J gene is TRBJ1-2, the V gene TRBV3-1 (or the pseudogene TRBV3-2); D is undetermined. V was cut by 3 bases and J by 8 bases, with 13 bases left in between. CDR1 and CDR2 from the germline V gene are LGHDT and YNNKEL (reference sequence). This CDR3 comprises 13 residues. The CDR3 DNA reads TGTGCCAGCAGCCAGGCAGGAGGTTCCGGCTACACCTTC. Its protein product is CASSQAGGSGYTF.

The gene calls are TRBV5-8 and TRBJ2-3, with 9 bases that match TRBD2. Germline assignment: CDR1 SGHTS and CDR2 YDEGEE. The CDR3 loop spans 14 amino acids. Trimming at V came to 4 bases and at J to 6 bases, leaving 6 bases not matched to a gene. The CDR3 region has the DNA TGTGCCAGCAGCCCCGGACTAGCGTTGGATACGCAGTATTTT. Translating gives CASSPGLALDTQYF.

The chain uses TRBV3-1 (or the pseudogene TRBV3-2) and TRBJ1-1, with D unclear. The CDR3 is 14 amino acids. Between the trimmed V and J ends, which lost 0 bases and 2 bases, there was a span of 7 bases. The germline CDR1 and CDR2 sequences are LGHDT and YNNKEL (reference sequence). In DNA form, the CDR3 reads TGTGCCAGCAGCCAAGATACGCACAACACTGAAGCTTTCTTT. Translated, it gives CASSQDTHNTEAFF.

This chain uses TRBV27 with TRBJ2-3; 10 bases align to TRBD1. Germline trimming cut 0 bases from V and 5 bases from J; bases unmatched to any gene: 11. This CDR3 is built from 18 residues. Germline-derived CDR1 and CDR2 are MNHEY and SMNVEV (reference sequence). CDR3 sequence (DNA): TGTGCCAGCAGTTTATCGCCTTTTGGGACAGGGGTAGAAGATACGCAGTATTTT. Amino acids: CASSLSPFGTGVEDTQYF.

The chain is built from TRBV4-3 and TRBJ1-1; D might be TRBD1 (5 bases). Trimming stripped 2 bases from V and 1 base from J, with 11 bases between. The CDR3 runs 15 residues. In germline, CDR1 is LGHNA, CDR2 YSLEER. In DNA form, the CDR3 reads TGCGCCAGCAGCCAAAACCCCGACAGGAACACTGAAGCTTTCTTT. As protein: CASSQNPDRNTEAFF.

The chain carries TRBV6-2 or TRBV6-3 and TRBJ1-5; no reliable D call. V lost 2 bases and J 5 bases, leaving 7 bases between the germline ends. The CDR3 extends over 13 amino acids. Germline CDR1 reads MNHEY; CDR2 reads SVGEGT. The CDR3 DNA sequence: TGTGCCAGCAGTTACAGCAGTGATCAGCCCCAGCATTTT. Translation: CASSYSSDQPQHF.

The V gene is TRBV4-3, the J gene TRBJ2-1, with a possible D match to TRBD1 (6 bases). Germline V CDR1 and CDR2: LGHNA, YSLEER. The CDR3 is 15 amino acids. V was trimmed by 0 bases and J by 6 bases, leaving 12 bases between them. CDR3 in DNA: TGCGCCAGCAGCCAAGATCTCAGGGGTGTCAATGAGCAGTTCTTC. Protein product: CASSQDLRGVNEQFF.

This clone was seen a single time. This chain joins TRBV7-2 and TRBJ1-6; a weak D match, TRBD1 (6 bases). V gave up 5 bases and J gave up 8 bases, with 16 bases separating them. Per the germline V gene, CDR1 is SGHTA and CDR2 is FQGNSA. This CDR3 spans 15 amino acids. The DNA of the CDR3 is TGTGCCAGCAGCCCTGGATCGGACAGTTATTCACCCCTCCACTTT. Translated: CASSPGSDSYSPLHF.